These 30 T cell receptor beta chains share one sample of origin, sequenced in a study of CD8 T cells in ankylosing spondylitis. One entry per CDR3 protein results from TCRdb running MiXCR on the 5' RACE reads. The sample shows around 250,000 distinct CDR3 sequences, 15% to 20% of them seen only once. The sequenced material came from blood, either unsorted or a sorted T cell fraction (not recorded which). The receptors stem from a male donor with ankylosing spondylitis or in good health (not recorded which).

Ten or more counts support this clonotype. This chain links TRBV5-1 with TRBJ2-1; TRBD1 agrees at 9 bases. Trimming at V came to 0 bases and at J to 7 bases, leaving 5 bases not matched to a gene. From germline, CDR1 is SGHRS and CDR2 YFSETQ. The CDR3 extends over 15 amino acids. The CDR3 DNA reads as TGCGCCAGCAGCTTGGGGGACAGGGTAGGAAATGAGCAGTTCTTC. Amino acids: CASSLGDRVGNEQFF.

This clonotype was counted between two and nine times. V is TRBV29-1 and J is TRBJ2-1; 7 nucleotides align to TRBD2. The V gene's germline CDR1 is SQVTM and CDR2 ANQGSEA. With V trimmed by 5 bases and J by 4 bases, 11 bases remained unmatched. The CDR3 extends over 15 amino acids. The CDR3 bases are TGCAGCGTTAAAGGGGAACTAGCGAGATACAATGAGCAGTTCTTC. Residues: CSVKGELARYNEQFF.

This clonotype was recorded a few times. This rearrangement joins TRBV4-1 to TRBJ2-3; the D gene is possibly TRBD2 (6 bases). The V end was cut by 6 bases, the J end by 0 bases, with 22 bases between. Germline V gene sequence: CDR1 MGHRA, CDR2 YSYEKL. This CDR3 region has 18 residues. The CDR3 protein is CASRQFSGGLPSTDTQYF. CDR3 DNA sequence: TGCGCCAGCAGGCAGTTTAGCGGAGGTCTACCTAGCACAGATACGCAGTATTTT.

The rearrangement links TRBV3-1 to TRBJ2-2; no clear D. The CDR3 sequence is 15 residues long. The V gene lost 1 base and the J gene lost 0 bases, with 6 bases spanning the gap. CDR1 LGHDT and CDR2 YNNKEL come from the germline V gene (reference sequence). CDR3 DNA: TGTGCCAGCAGCCAAGGGTCCACGAACACCGGGGAGCTGTTTTTT. Translated, it gives CASSQGSTNTGELFF.

The table lists this clonotype with many counts. V and J are TRBV9 and TRBJ2-2, with a tentative D call TRBD2 (6 bases). V dropped 4 bases and J dropped 4 bases, with 17 bases sitting between them. The CDR3 sequence is 16 residues long. CDR1 is SGDLS and CDR2 is YYNGEE in the germline V gene. CDR3 nucleotide sequence: TGTGCCAGCAGCAAAGGAGGGCCAGGCGTCACCGGGGAGCTGTTTTTT. Amino acid sequence: CASSKGGPGVTGELFF.

This clonotype was observed a handful of times. The rearrangement joins TRBV18 to TRBJ2-7, with a weak D call TRBD2 (7 bases). Trimming shortened V by 3 bases and J by 5 bases, and 14 bases separated the two germline ends. The CDR3 totals 14 residues. Germline-derived CDR1 and CDR2 are KGHSH and LQKENI. The CDR3 here is CASSPGPGGHEQYF. CDR3 DNA: TGTGCCAGCTCACCGGGCCCCGGGGGGCACGAGCAGTACTTC.

The chain joins TRBV19 to TRBJ1-5; D uncertain. Trimming removed 3 bases at V and 1 base at J, with 7 bases between. This CDR3 is built from 14 residues. Per the germline V gene, CDR1 is LNHDA and CDR2 is SQIVND (reference sequence). The CDR3 region is CASSIGVSNQPQHF. The CDR3 DNA sequence: TGTGCCAGTAGTATCGGGGTGAGCAATCAGCCCCAGCATTTT.

This clonotype was counted only a few times. This sequence joins TRBV6-1 and TRBJ2-7; tentative D call: TRBD2 (6 bases). Per germline, CDR1 MNHNS and CDR2 SASEGT. CDR3 size: 15 residues. The germline V and J ends were trimmed by 0 bases and 0 bases, with 9 bases remaining between them. The CDR3 region is CASSEAGGFSYEQYF. The CDR3 DNA reads as TGTGCCAGCAGTGAAGCTGGGGGGTTCTCCTACGAGCAGTACTTC.

The chain uses TRBV20-1 and TRBJ2-5; no clear D gene. V was pared by 0 bases and J by 2 bases, with 10 bases between. Germline V gives CDR1 DFQATT, CDR2 SNEGSKA (reference sequence). The length of the CDR3 is 14 residues. CDR3 protein: CSARERQAQETQYF. The CDR3 coding sequence is TGCAGTGCTAGAGAACGGCAGGCTCAAGAGACCCAGTACTTC.

CDR3 region: CASSQDTGVTYNEQFF. In DNA form, the CDR3 reads TGCGCCAGCAGCCAAGATACAGGGGTCACCTACAATGAGCAGTTCTTC. The chain recombines TRBV4-3 with TRBJ2-1, with TRBD1 identical over 7 bases. Looked up from germline, CDR1 is LGHNA and CDR2 is YSLEER. The CDR3 has 16 amino acids. V gave up 0 bases and J gave up 2 bases; unmatched junction bases: 4.

This clonotype has more than one count but fewer than ten. The J gene is TRBJ2-7, the V gene TRBV3-1, with 10 nucleotides matching TRBD1. V shed 3 bases, J shed 7 bases, and the junction held 6 bases outside the gene matches. In germline, CDR1 is LGHDT, CDR2 YNNKEL (reference sequence). This CDR3 is 14 amino acids long. As DNA, the CDR3 is TGTGCCAGCAGCCATTCGGGACAGGGGTTGGAGCAGTACTTC. This sequence encodes CASSHSGQGLEQYF.

This clonotype was seen more than once but under ten times. This chain connects TRBV29-1 to TRBJ2-1; no definite D call. Germline V gene lookup returns CDR1 SQVTM and CDR2 ANQGSEA. This CDR3 has 14 residues. V lost 6 bases and J 0 bases, leaving 12 bases between the germline ends. CDR3 amino acids: CSVVTGSSYNEQFF. CDR3 sequence (DNA): TGCAGCGTCGTCACTGGAAGCTCCTACAATGAGCAGTTCTTC.

V is TRBV11-2 and J is TRBJ2-5, with D possibly TRBD1 on 5 matching bases. There are 15 residues in the CDR3. The germline CDR1 and CDR2 sequences are SGHAT and FQNNGV. Trimming removed 2 bases from V and 5 bases from J, with 15 bases in between. As DNA, the CDR3 is TGTGCCAGCAGCTTACGCAGGGCTGGGCTCGAGACCCAGTACTTC. Amino acids: CASSLRRAGLETQYF.

This clonotype came up many times. The chain links TRBV7-8 to TRBJ2-1, with 9 bases that match TRBD2. Trimming at V came to 1 base and at J to 8 bases, leaving 6 bases not matched to a gene. Germline V gene sequence: CDR1 SGHVS, CDR2 FQNEAQ. CDR3 length: 15 amino acids. For the CDR3, the DNA is TGTGCCAGCAGCTTAGATAGCGGGAGTGGGGATGAGCAGTTCTTC. The encoded protein is CASSLDSGSGDEQFF. The complete variable domain, with remaining parts taken from reference TRBV7-8 and TRBJ2-1, reads GAGVSQSPRYKVAKRGQDVALRCDPISGHVSLFWYQQALGQGPEFLTYFQNEAQLDKSGLPSDRFFAERPEGSVSTLKIQRTQQEDSAVYLCASSLDSGSGDEQFFGPGTRLTVL.

This clonotype has just a few counts. The chain recombines TRBV24-1 with TRBJ2-3, with TRBD2 matching 15 bases. Germline lookup yields CDR1 KGHDR and CDR2 SFDVKD. CDR3 size: 17 residues. Trimming took 3 bases from V and 5 from J; bases not matched to a gene: 5. The CDR3, as DNA: TGTGCCACCAGTGATGGGACTAGCGGGAGGACGCAAGATACGCAGTATTTT. Its protein is CATSDGTSGRTQDTQYF.

This clonotype was observed a handful of times. The V call is TRBV27, the J call TRBJ2-2; D remains ambiguous. Trimming cost V 10 bases and J 1 base, with 10 bases left between them. The germline gives CDR1 MNHEY, CDR2 SMNVEV (reference sequence). The CDR3 length is 13 residues. CDR3 amino acids: CAITRGNTGELFF. The DNA for the CDR3 is TGTGCCATCACCCGCGGGAACACCGGGGAGCTGTTTTTT.

This clonotype occurred once. CDR3 nucleotide sequence: TGCAGCGTTATGGGTTTTGACACAGATACGCAGTATTTT. Amino acids: CSVMGFDTDTQYF. J is TRBJ2-3 and V is TRBV29-1; D remains ambiguous. Trimming pared 5 bases from V and 2 bases from J, leaving 11 bases between. The CDR3 length is 13 residues. Germline V CDR1 and CDR2: SQVTM, ANQGSEA.

This clonotype was recorded a few times. The genes are TRBV12-3 or TRBV12-4 and TRBJ1-5, with 7 bases matching TRBD1. V was pared by 2 bases and J by 4 bases, with 8 bases of the junction left unmatched. The CDR3 extends over 16 amino acids. CDR3: CASSLSGGRANQPQHF. Here the CDR3 DNA reads TGTGCCAGCAGTTTATCAGGGGGGAGGGCTAATCAGCCCCAGCATTTT.

This clonotype was counted between two and nine times. The chain uses TRBV4-1 and TRBJ2-7, with D tentatively TRBD1 or TRBD2 (5 bases each). Germline CDR1 MGHRA, CDR2 YSYEKL. The CDR3 spans 14 residues. V lost 1 base and J 1 base, leaving 8 bases between the germline ends. This CDR3 reads CASSQGDGSYEQYF. The CDR3 nucleotides are TGCGCCAGCAGCCAAGGGGACGGTTCCTACGAGCAGTACTTC.

This chain joins TRBV7-8 and TRBJ2-1; 7 bases fit TRBD2. CDR1 is SGHVS, CDR2 FQNEAQ, per germline. The CDR3 extends over 17 amino acids. J gave up 3 bases and V 3 bases, and 11 bases lay outside the gene matches. DNA for the CDR3: TGTGCCAGCAGCTTTTTCCGCGGGGACTATATCTACAATGAGCAGTTCTTC. Its translation is CASSFFRGDYIYNEQFF.

This clonotype was detected ten times or more. The chain has TRBV5-1 and TRBJ2-1; D not certain. This CDR3 region has 14 residues. Trimming took 0 bases from V and 2 from J, leaving 6 bases between them. Germline CDR1 is SGHRS and CDR2 is YFSETQ. The CDR3 protein is CASSLGLPYNEQFF. Written as DNA, the CDR3 is TGCGCCAGCAGCTTGGGACTCCCCTACAATGAGCAGTTCTTC.

The CDR3 region has the DNA TGTGCCAGCAGTTATCTCTATGGCTACACCTTC. It encodes CASSYLYGYTF. This chain connects TRBV12-3 or TRBV12-4 to TRBJ1-2; D not resolved. Trimming cost V 4 bases and J 4 bases, with 4 bases left between them. The CDR3 runs to 11 residues.

The chain combines TRBV14 with TRBJ2-1, with D perhaps TRBD2 (6 bases). The CDR3 extends over 16 amino acids. CDR1 and CDR2 from the germline V gene are SGHDN and FVKESK. V was cut by 0 bases and J by 4 bases, with 13 bases left in between. CDR3 in DNA: TGTGCCAGCAGCCAAGACCTCGGGGGACTTTACAATGAGCAGTTCTTC. This codes for CASSQDLGGLYNEQFF.

This clonotype was detected ten times or more. This sequence joins TRBV29-1 and TRBJ2-7; perhaps TRBD2 as D (6 bases). The V and J ends lost 5 bases and 2 bases respectively, with 10 bases between them. The CDR3 has 12 amino acids. The germline gives CDR1 SQVTM, CDR2 ANQGSEA. DNA of the CDR3: TGCAGCGTTCGGGAGCCACCCTACGAGCAGTACTTC. Its protein product is CSVREPPYEQYF.

This clonotype was recorded many times. V and J are TRBV4-3 and TRBJ1-1; D is unresolved. Germline V gene sequence: CDR1 LGHNA, CDR2 YSLEER. This CDR3 spans 15 amino acids. Trimming removed 0 bases at V and 0 bases at J, with 8 bases between. CDR3: CASSQDITLNTEAFF. Here the CDR3 DNA reads TGCGCCAGCAGCCAAGACATAACTTTGAACACTGAAGCTTTCTTT.

The chain uses TRBV20-1 and TRBJ2-3; 8 bases map to TRBD2. Germline CDR1 and CDR2: DFQATT and SNEGSKA (reference sequence). This CDR3 region has 16 residues. Losses at the gene ends were 6 bases for V and 2 bases for J; bases not matched to a gene: 13. CDR3 in DNA: TGCAGTGCCGAACCGGGACTAGACGATATCACAGATACGCAGTATTTT. Protein sequence: CSAEPGLDDITDTQYF.

This clonotype was counted a single time. V gene TRBV5-1 combines with J gene TRBJ2-1, with TRBD2 matching 9 bases. The CDR3 has 16 amino acids. The J segment lost 8 bases and the V segment lost 6 bases, leaving 15 bases of the junction unmatched. The germline V gene has CDR1 SGHRS and CDR2 YFSETQ. DNA for the CDR3: TGCGCCAGCACCCCAAGTGGTAGCGGGAGTTCGCATGAGCAGTTCTTC. The encoded protein is CASTPSGSGSSHEQFF.

This rearrangement joins TRBV6-2 or TRBV6-3 to TRBJ1-1; TRBD1 matches 8 bases. This CDR3 contains 14 residues. J gave up 7 bases and V 2 bases, and 6 bases lay outside the gene matches. The germline V gene encodes CDR1 MNHEY and CDR2 SVGEGT. Here the CDR3 reads CASSYENGTGEAFF. Written as DNA, the CDR3 is TGTGCCAGCAGTTACGAAAACGGGACAGGTGAAGCTTTCTTT.

This clonotype appeared a few times. The rearrangement links TRBV2 to TRBJ2-7; D gene ambiguous. CDR1 is SNHLY, CDR2 FYNNEI, per germline. CDR3 length equals 15 residues. Trimming shortened V by 2 bases and J by 1 base, and 12 bases separated the two germline ends. The CDR3 region is CASSEYPNPSYEQYF. Written as DNA, the CDR3 is TGTGCCAGCAGTGAATACCCGAACCCATCCTACGAGCAGTACTTC.

In its sample, this clonotype was seen many times. The chain couples TRBV20-1 to TRBJ2-5; 8 nucleotides line up with TRBD1. With 4 bases clipped from V and 3 bases from J, the junction kept 4 bases outside the gene matches. CDR1 and CDR2 from the germline V gene are DFQATT and SNEGSKA (reference sequence). The CDR3 has 13 residues. For the CDR3, the DNA is TGCAGTGCTATCCCGGGACAGGAAGAGACCCAGTACTTC. Its translation: CSAIPGQEETQYF.